This TCR beta chain comes out of a study of regulatory T cells in long-lasting Graves disease. The time point denotes: persistent/refractory GD, antithyroid drugs over 5 years with positive TRAb. Construction of the TCR library relied on RNA isolated from PBMCs. Arm-PCR of CDR3 regions with iRepertoire HTBI primers generated TCR beta libraries. TCRdb reanalysed the multiplex PCR reads using MiXCR and keeps one entry per CDR3 protein. The data contain roughly 430,000 distinct CDR3 sequences, under 25% of them seen just once; the ten biggest clones take up roughly 13%. CDR3 length: 16 amino acids. In germline, CDR1 is SQVTM, CDR2 ANQGSEA. V was pared by 6 bases and J by 4 bases, with 9 bases of the junction left unmatched.

This sequence originates from a female donor with Graves disease. The chain recombines TRBV29-1 with TRBJ2-2; TRBD2 matches at 12 bases. Source: peripheral blood mononuclear cells (PBMCs), taken when the disease was refractory, from a patient treated with antithyroid drugs. The CDR3 region is CSVRRLAGDSTGELFF. The CDR3 region has the DNA TGCAGCGTCCGAAGACTAGCGGGAGATAGCACCGGGGAGCTGTTTTTT.